These 2 T cell receptor beta chains came from one sample sequenced in a study of cytomegalovirus exposure and HLA in healthy donors. Primers: 60 Vbeta forward and 13 Jbeta reverse. Only in-frame clones appear in the TCRdb table, and some are missing; sequencing was by immunoSEQ multiplex PCR. This table has 140,000 to 150,000 clones, roughly 86% appearing once. The sample taken for sequencing was PBMCs. Receptor source: a woman aged 35 to 49 in good health and CMV-seronegative.

V and J are TRBV11-3 and TRBJ2-7, with a possible D match to TRBD2 (5 bases). V gave up 1 base and J gave up 3 bases, with 10 bases separating them. The germline V gene encodes CDR1 SGHNT and CDR2 YENEEA. The CDR3 is 14 amino acids. The DNA of the CDR3 is TGTGCCAGCAGCTTAGGGGCGGGCGGCTACGAGCAGTACTTC. Amino acids: CASSLGAGGYEQYF.

The chain has TRBV5-4 and TRBJ1-5; the D is unclear. Germline V gives CDR1 SGHNT, CDR2 YYREEE (reference sequence). The CDR3 is 16 residues long. V gave up 2 bases and J gave up 4 bases, with 16 bases separating them. This CDR3 reads CASSFGGGRGNQPQHF. CDR3 DNA sequence: TGTGCCAGCAGCTTTGGCGGAGGGCGTGGGAATCAGCCCCAGCATTTT.